The 15 T cell receptor beta chains below come from one sample, sequenced in a study of human T cells and chemical hapten exposure. TCRdb ran MiXCR on the RACE reads and lists one entry per CDR3 protein. The profile covers 30,000 or so distinct CDR3 sequences, with about 7% appearing a single time and almost 10% taken by the ten largest. Time point in this sample: healthy volunteer bleed at 2 weeks. RNA extraction used unfractionated whole blood as the source of total RNA. Sequenced: whole blood. These TCRs come from a human donor in good health. Some clones in this sample may be carry-over from other donors' samples.

This clonotype was counted between two and nine times. This chain joins TRBV18 and TRBJ1-1; tentative D call: TRBD1 (5 bases). V was cut by 6 bases and J by 4 bases, with 15 bases left in between. Germline CDR1 and CDR2: KGHSH and LQKENI. The CDR3 runs to 14 residues. Written as DNA, the CDR3 is TGTGCCAGCTCGGCAGGCGGGGGGAGCACTGAAGCTTTCTTT. Protein product: CASSAGGGSTEAFF.

The CDR3 region has the DNA TGTGCCATCAGTGACACCCGACAGGGCGGGGAGCAGTACTTC. Translation gives CAISDTRQGGEQYF. The V gene is TRBV10-3, the J gene TRBJ2-7, with 7 bases that match TRBD1. CDR3 length equals 14 residues. V gave up 3 bases and J gave up 7 bases; unmatched junction bases: 9. The germline V gene encodes CDR1 ENHRY and CDR2 SYGVKD.

V is TRBV28 and J is TRBJ2-2; 12 nucleotides agree with TRBD1. The junction had 13 bases not matched to a gene; V was cut back by 11 bases and J by 6 bases. This CDR3 is built from 16 residues. Germline V gene lookup returns CDR1 MDHEN and CDR2 SYDVKM. The CDR3 protein is CAALRDRGLNAGELFF. The CDR3 DNA sequence: TGTGCCGCCCTCCGGGACAGGGGGCTTAATGCCGGGGAGCTGTTTTTT.

This clonotype has more than one count but fewer than ten. The chain employs TRBV2 and TRBJ1-5, with a weak D call TRBD1 (5 bases). The V end was cut by 7 bases, the J end by 1 base, with 14 bases between. Looked up from germline, CDR1 is SNHLY and CDR2 is FYNNEI. The CDR3 contains 15 residues. CDR3 DNA: TGTGCCAGCACCGAACGGGACTTAAGCAATCAGCCCCAGCATTTT. Translation gives CASTERDLSNQPQHF.

The table lists this clonotype with a few counts. The junction does not match germline at one end; this may be a read error. The CDR3 DNA follows: TGTGCCAGTTTCGGACGGGGCCCAGCTAACTATGGCGACACCTTC. Its protein is CASFGRGPANYGDTF. V and J are TRBV28 and TRBJ1-2; D possibly corresponds to TRBD1 (5 bases). The CDR3 runs to 15 residues. Looked up from germline, CDR1 is MDHEN and CDR2 is SYDVKM.

There are many counts of this clonotype. This chain joins TRBV7-2 and TRBJ1-5; D ambiguous. The CDR3 is made up of 13 amino acids. Germline lookup yields CDR1 SGHTA and CDR2 FQGNSA. Trimming left V 6 bases short and J 5 bases short, with 11 bases between. In nucleotides, the CDR3 is TGTGCCAGCAGAGCCGATGGGGATCAGCCCCAGCATTTT. Amino acid sequence: CASRADGDQPQHF.

This clonotype was seen ten or more times. V gene TRBV7-2 combines with J gene TRBJ2-3; TRBD2 might be the D (7 bases). The CDR3 is made up of 15 amino acids. The V end was cut by 2 bases, the J end by 3 bases, with 12 bases between. CDR1 and CDR2 from the germline V gene are SGHTA and FQGNSA. CDR3 coding DNA: TGTGCCAGCAGCTTATCCGGGGGGCGTACAGATACGCAGTATTTT. This gives the protein CASSLSGGRTDTQYF.

Ten or more counts support this clonotype. The J gene is TRBJ2-1, the V gene TRBV6-1, with D tentatively TRBD1 (6 bases). V lost 8 bases and J lost 2, with 13 bases in between. The CDR3 has 14 amino acids. Germline V gene data show CDR1 as MNHNS and CDR2 as SASEGT. CDR3 loop: CASPEGDTYNEQFF. In nucleotides, the CDR3 is TGTGCCAGCCCCGAAGGGGACACCTACAATGAGCAGTTCTTC.

This clonotype has a count of ten or more. The V gene is TRBV5-1, the J gene TRBJ2-1; D is unclear. The CDR3 totals 12 residues. Germline V CDR1 and CDR2: SGHRS, YFSETQ. The V and J ends lost 3 bases and 5 bases respectively, with 6 bases between them. DNA of the CDR3: TGCGCCAGCAGCTCAAATGACAATGAGCAGTTCTTC. This encodes CASSSNDNEQFF.

Only a few counts were recorded for this clonotype. The chain has TRBV7-2 and TRBJ1-5, with a possible D match to TRBD1 (5 bases). The CDR3 covers 16 residues. Germline V lookup: CDR1 SGHTA, CDR2 FQGNSA. The V end lost 1 base, the J end lost 2 bases, and 12 bases lay between the germline ends. CDR3 DNA: TGTGCCAGCAGCTTAGGGTGGGGGGTTGGCAATCAGCCCCAGCATTTT. Translated: CASSLGWGVGNQPQHF.

This clonotype was counted many times. The V and J genes are TRBV27 and TRBJ2-1; 11 nucleotides agree with TRBD2. CDR3 length: 18 residues. With 5 bases clipped from V and 3 bases from J, the junction kept 12 bases outside the gene matches. Per germline, CDR1 MNHEY and CDR2 SMNVEV (reference sequence). In DNA, the CDR3 is TGTGCCAGCAGTCAGACAGACCTGGGACTAGCGGTCTACAATGAGCAGTTCTTC. As protein: CASSQTDLGLAVYNEQFF.

This clonotype has ten or more counts. V usage is TRBV12-3 or TRBV12-4 and J usage is TRBJ1-1; D gene ambiguous. V shed 4 bases and J shed 7 bases, with 16 bases lying between them. The length of the CDR3 is 14 residues. The CDR3 spells CASSSLDSRREAFF. The CDR3 coding sequence is TGTGCCAGCAGTTCCTTGGATAGCCGCCGTGAAGCTTTCTTT.

V is TRBV7-2 and J is TRBJ2-3; 11 nucleotides match TRBD2. Trimming at V came to 5 bases and at J to 0 bases, leaving 4 bases not matched to a gene. Germline values: CDR1 SGHTA, CDR2 FQGNSA. The CDR3 is 16 amino acids. This CDR3 reads CASSQRLAGSTDTQYF. The CDR3 DNA is TGTGCCAGCAGCCAACGACTAGCGGGAAGCACAGATACGCAGTATTTT.

This clonotype has only a few counts. Here the CDR3 DNA reads TGTGCCAGCAGCTCCGGACAGAGCCGAACATCTTTTTACAATGAGCAGTTCTTC. Translated: CASSSGQSRTSFYNEQFF. J is TRBJ2-1 and V is TRBV5-6; D is perhaps TRBD1 (6 bases). CDR3 length: 18 amino acids. Trimming left V 3 bases short and J 4 bases short, with 23 bases between. CDR1 and CDR2 from the germline V gene are SGHDT and YYEEEE.

This clonotype was counted between two and nine times. This rearrangement joins TRBV7-9 to TRBJ1-5, with D possibly TRBD1 on 6 matching bases. The CDR3 runs to 14 residues. The V and J ends lost 3 bases and 3 bases respectively, with 9 bases between them. Germline CDR1 reads SEHNR; CDR2 reads FQNEAQ (reference sequence). The CDR3 spells CASSLGGLNQPQHF. The CDR3 region has the DNA TGTGCCAGCAGCTTGGGGGGCCTCAATCAGCCCCAGCATTTT.